This TCR beta chain emerged from a study of cytomegalovirus exposure and HLA in healthy donors. Broader study findings: Earlier findings revealed that most TCR beta V segments proved productive either about 87% or about 30% of the time. Across donors, sequencing depth was assumed by presence/absence analyses to be roughly uniform.

On this clone: Its cognate antigen is unknown.

Trimming cost V 2 bases and J 8 bases; bases outside gene matches: 6. Per germline, CDR1 SGHVS and CDR2 FNYEAQ. CDR3 length: 14 amino acids. It was with 60 Vbeta and 13 Jbeta primers that the PCR ran. Assay used: immunoSEQ multiplex PCR; TCRdb lists only in-frame clones, some missing. The sample shows around 130,000 clones, roughly 71% of them seen only once. The TCR comes from a middle-aged woman in good health and CMV-seropositive. Sequencing input: PBMCs. V usage is TRBV7-6 and J usage is TRBJ1-5; 7 bases agree with TRBD1. CDR3 sequence reads: CASSLRGRGEPQHF. In nucleotides, the CDR3 is TGTGCCAGCAGCTTAAGGGGGCGCGGAGAGCCCCAGCATTTT. Combining the CDR3 with reference TRBV7-6 and TRBJ1-5 gives the whole variable domain GAGVSQSPRYKVTKRGQDVALRCDPISGHVSLYWYRQALGQGPEFLTYFNYEAQQDKSGLPNDRFSAERPEGSISTLTIQRTEQRDSAMYRCASSLRGRGEPQHFGDGTRLSIL.